Listed below are T cell receptor beta chains from one sample, sequenced in a study of blood T cell repertoires in COVID-19. Using immunoSEQ multiplex PCR, the repertoire was profiled, and TCRdb retains in-frame clones only, with some absent. This sample has about 200,000 clones, with 65% to 90% found just once. The sequenced material came from peripheral blood. The receptors come from a human donor in a cohort sampled during active COVID-19. Each CDR3 is given without its conserved first and last residue. Fields, in order: V gene, J gene, CDR3 protein.

V gene: TRBV19
J gene: TRBJ2-7
CDR3 protein: ASSIRFDRGTFGEQY

V gene: TRBV15
J gene: TRBJ2-1
CDR3 protein: ATSRDRGSNEQF

V gene: TRBV6-5
J gene: TRBJ1-5
CDR3 protein: ASSPTGREPQH

V gene: TRBV24-1
J gene: TRBJ1-1
CDR3 protein: ATSGQGGISTEAF

V gene: TRBV15
J gene: TRBJ2-7
CDR3 protein: ATSRDFGYEQY

V gene: TRBV7-9
J gene: TRBJ2-7
CDR3 protein: ASSPPGGRVSEQY

V gene: TRBV6-1
J gene: TRBJ1-5
CDR3 protein: ASSEGGGYQPQH

V gene: TRBV3-1/TRBV3-2
J gene: TRBJ2-3
CDR3 protein: ATSGGVSTDTQY

V gene: TRBV28
J gene: TRBJ1-5
CDR3 protein: ASSLFWRGQPQH

V gene: TRBV7-2
J gene: TRBJ2-5
CDR3 protein: ASSLRADQETQY

V gene: TRBV6-5
J gene: TRBJ2-7
CDR3 protein: ASRGDSTYEQY

V gene: TRBV5-6
J gene: TRBJ2-7
CDR3 protein: ASSLAGTGGEEQY

V gene: TRBV2
J gene: TRBJ1-2
CDR3 protein: ASNADSLSYGYT

V gene: TRBV27
J gene: TRBJ2-7
CDR3 protein: ASSGGLAGLSYEQY